This TCR beta chain was recorded in a study of blood T cells in healthy people across ages. Study observations and caveats: Both higher diversity and more naive CD4+ cells marked long-lived donors when set against aged donors. Per million T cells, TCR beta diversity dropped about linearly as age rose. Without sorted subsets, naive and antigen-experienced compartments could not be conclusively compared.

The CDR3 covers 14 residues. Germline CDR1 and CDR2: DFQATT and SNEGSKA (reference sequence). V lost 6 bases and J 2 bases, leaving 17 bases between the germline ends. A sample-barcoded 5' primer and a J-beta primer mix were used in a second PCR of about 7 to 11 cycles. TCRdb called the 5' RACE reads again in MiXCR, with one record for every CDR3 protein. The sample shows some 900,000 distinct CDR3 sequences, around 48% of them seen only once. Turning to this clonotype: Its antigen remains unidentified.

This rearrangement joins TRBV20-1 to TRBJ2-7; tentative D call: TRBD1 (6 bases). The sequence was obtained from a man aged 30 to 45 in good health. The source material was blood. CDR3: CSAPGVISPYEQYF. CDR3 nucleotides: TGCAGTGCCCCAGGGGTGATAAGCCCCTACGAGCAGTACTTC.